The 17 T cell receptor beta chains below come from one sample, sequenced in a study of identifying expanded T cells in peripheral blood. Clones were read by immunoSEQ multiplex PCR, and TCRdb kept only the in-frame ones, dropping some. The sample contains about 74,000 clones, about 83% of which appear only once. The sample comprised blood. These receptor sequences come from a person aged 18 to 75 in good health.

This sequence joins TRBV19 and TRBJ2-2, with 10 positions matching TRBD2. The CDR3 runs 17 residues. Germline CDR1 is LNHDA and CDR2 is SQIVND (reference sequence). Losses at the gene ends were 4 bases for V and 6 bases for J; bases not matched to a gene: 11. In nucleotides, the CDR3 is TGTGCCAGTAGTAGGCTAGCGGGAGCTCAATACGCCGGGGAGCTGTTTTTT. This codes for CASSRLAGAQYAGELFF.

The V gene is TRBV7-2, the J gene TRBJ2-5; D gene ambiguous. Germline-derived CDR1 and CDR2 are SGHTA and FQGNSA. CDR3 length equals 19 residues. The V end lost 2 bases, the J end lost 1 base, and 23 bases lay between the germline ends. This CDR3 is CASSLYSLFRASIQETQYF. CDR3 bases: TGTGCCAGCAGCTTATATTCGTTGTTTAGGGCCAGCATCCAAGAGACCCAGTACTTC.

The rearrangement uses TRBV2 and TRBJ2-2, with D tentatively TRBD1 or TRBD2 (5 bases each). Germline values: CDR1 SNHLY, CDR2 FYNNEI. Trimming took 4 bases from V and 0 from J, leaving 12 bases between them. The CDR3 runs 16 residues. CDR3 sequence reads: CASSVGVTANTGELFF. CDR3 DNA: TGTGCCAGCAGTGTGGGGGTGACCGCGAACACCGGGGAGCTGTTTTTT.

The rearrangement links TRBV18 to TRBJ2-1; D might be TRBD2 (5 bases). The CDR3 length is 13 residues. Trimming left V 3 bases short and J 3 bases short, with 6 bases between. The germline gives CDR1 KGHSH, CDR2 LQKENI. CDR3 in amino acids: CASSPGVYNEQFF. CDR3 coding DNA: TGTGCCAGCTCACCCGGGGTCTACAATGAGCAGTTCTTC.

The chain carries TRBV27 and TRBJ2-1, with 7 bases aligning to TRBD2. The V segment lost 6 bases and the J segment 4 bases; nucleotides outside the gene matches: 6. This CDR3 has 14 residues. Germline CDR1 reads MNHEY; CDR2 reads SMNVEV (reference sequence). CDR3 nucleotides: TGTGCCAGCAGCAGGGTCGGGGGGTACAATGAGCAGTTCTTC. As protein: CASSRVGGYNEQFF.

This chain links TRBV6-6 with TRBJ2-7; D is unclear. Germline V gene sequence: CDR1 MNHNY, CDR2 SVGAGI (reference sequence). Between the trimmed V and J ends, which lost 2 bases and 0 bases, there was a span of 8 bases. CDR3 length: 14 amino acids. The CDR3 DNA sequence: TGTGCCAGCAGTTACAACAGCCTCTCCTACGAGCAGTACTTC. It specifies CASSYNSLSYEQYF.

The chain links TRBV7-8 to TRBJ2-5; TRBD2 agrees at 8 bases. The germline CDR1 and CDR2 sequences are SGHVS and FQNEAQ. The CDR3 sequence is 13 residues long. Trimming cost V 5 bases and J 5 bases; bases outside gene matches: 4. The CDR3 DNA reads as TGTGCCAGCAGCCGGGGGGGAATTGAGACCCAGTACTTC. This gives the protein CASSRGGIETQYF.

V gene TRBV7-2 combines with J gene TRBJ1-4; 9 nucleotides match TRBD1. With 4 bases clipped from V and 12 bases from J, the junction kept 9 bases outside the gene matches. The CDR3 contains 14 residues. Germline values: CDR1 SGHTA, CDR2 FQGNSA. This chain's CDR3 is CASSYQDRGSELFF. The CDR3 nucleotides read TGTGCCAGCAGCTACCAGGACAGGGGTTCGGAACTGTTTTTT.

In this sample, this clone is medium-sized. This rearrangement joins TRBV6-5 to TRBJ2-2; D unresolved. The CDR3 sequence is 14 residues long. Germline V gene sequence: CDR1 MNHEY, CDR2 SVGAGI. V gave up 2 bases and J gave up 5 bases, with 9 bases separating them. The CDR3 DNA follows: TGTGCCAGCAGTTACGAATTGCGAACCGGGGAGCTGTTTTTT. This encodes CASSYELRTGELFF.

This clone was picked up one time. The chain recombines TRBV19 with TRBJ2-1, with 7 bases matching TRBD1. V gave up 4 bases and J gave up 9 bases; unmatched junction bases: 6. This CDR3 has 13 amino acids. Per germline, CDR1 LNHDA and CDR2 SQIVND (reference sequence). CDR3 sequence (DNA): TGTGCCAGTAGTAAGACAGGGTATCTTGAGCAGTTCTTC. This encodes CASSKTGYLEQFF.

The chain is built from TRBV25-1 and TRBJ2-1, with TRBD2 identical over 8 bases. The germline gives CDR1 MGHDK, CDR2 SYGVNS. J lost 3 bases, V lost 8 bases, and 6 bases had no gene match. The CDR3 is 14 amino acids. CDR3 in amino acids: CASARREDYNEQFF. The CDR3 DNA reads TGTGCCAGCGCGAGGCGGGAGGACTACAATGAGCAGTTCTTC.

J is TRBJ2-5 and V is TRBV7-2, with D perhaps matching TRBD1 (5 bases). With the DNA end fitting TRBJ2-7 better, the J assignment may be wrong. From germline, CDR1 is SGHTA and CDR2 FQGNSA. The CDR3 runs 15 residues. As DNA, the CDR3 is TGTGCCAGCAGCTTACCCCTGATAGGGGCCCACGAGCAGTACTTC. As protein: CASSLPLIGAHEQYF.

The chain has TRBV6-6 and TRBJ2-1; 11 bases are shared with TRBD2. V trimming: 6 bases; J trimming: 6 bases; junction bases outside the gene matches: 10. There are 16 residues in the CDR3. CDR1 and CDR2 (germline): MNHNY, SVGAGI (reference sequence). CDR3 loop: CASRGPGLAEGNEQFF. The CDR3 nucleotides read TGTGCCAGCAGGGGGCCGGGACTAGCGGAGGGCAATGAGCAGTTCTTC.

CDR3 loop: CASSPWTGRIESYNEQFF. CDR3 DNA: TGCGCCAGCAGCCCGTGGACGGGACGGATTGAGTCCTACAATGAGCAGTTCTTC. J is TRBJ2-1 and V is TRBV5-1; D is possibly TRBD1 or TRBD2 (5 bases each). The CDR3 runs 18 residues. Germline V gene lookup returns CDR1 SGHRS and CDR2 YFSETQ. The V end was cut by 4 bases, the J end by 1 base, with 21 bases between.

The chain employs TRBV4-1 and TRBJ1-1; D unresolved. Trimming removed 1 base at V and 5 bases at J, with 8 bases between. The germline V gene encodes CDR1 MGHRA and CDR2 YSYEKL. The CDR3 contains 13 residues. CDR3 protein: CASSQGGATEAFF. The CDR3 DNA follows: TGCGCCAGCAGCCAAGGAGGAGCAACTGAAGCTTTCTTT.

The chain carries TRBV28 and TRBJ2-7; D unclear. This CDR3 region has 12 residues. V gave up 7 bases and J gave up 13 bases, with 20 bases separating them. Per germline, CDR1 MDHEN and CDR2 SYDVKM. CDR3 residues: CASTTGQAPPYF. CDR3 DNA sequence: TGTGCCAGCACCACCGGGCAGGCGCCCCCATACTTC.

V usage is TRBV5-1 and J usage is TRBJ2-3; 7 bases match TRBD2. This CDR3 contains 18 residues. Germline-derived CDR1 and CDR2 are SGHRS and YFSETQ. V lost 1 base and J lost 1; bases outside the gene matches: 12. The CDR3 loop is CASSLFLGGSLGTDTQYF. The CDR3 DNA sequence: TGCGCCAGCAGCTTGTTTCTCGGCGGGAGTTTGGGCACAGATACGCAGTATTTT.